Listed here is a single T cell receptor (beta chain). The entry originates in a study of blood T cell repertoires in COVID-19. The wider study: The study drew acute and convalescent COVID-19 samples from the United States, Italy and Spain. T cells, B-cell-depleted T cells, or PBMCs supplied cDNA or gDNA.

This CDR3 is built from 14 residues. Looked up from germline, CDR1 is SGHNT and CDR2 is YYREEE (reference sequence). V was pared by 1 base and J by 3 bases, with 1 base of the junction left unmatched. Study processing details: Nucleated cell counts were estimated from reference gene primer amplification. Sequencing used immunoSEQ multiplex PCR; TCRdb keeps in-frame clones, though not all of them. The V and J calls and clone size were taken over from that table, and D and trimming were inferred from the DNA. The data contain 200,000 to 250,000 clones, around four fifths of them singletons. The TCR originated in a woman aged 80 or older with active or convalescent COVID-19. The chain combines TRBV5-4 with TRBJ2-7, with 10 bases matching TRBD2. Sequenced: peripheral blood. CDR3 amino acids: CASSLSSGGYEQYF. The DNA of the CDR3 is TGTGCCAGCAGCTTGTCTAGCGGGGGCTACGAGCAGTACTTC.